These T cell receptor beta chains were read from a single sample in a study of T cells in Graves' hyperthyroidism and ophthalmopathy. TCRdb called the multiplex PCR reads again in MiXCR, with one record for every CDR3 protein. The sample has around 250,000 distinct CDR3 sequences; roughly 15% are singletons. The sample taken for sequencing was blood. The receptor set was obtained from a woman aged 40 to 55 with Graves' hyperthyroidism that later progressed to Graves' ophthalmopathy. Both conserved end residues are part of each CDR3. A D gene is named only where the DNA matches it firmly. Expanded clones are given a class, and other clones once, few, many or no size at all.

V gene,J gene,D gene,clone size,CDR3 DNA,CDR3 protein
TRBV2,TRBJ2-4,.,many,TGTGCCAGCATCGATTACTTAGTAGCCAAAAACATTCAGTACTTC,CASIDYLVAKNIQYF
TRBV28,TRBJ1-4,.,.,TGTGCCAGCAGTTTAAGGGGGTGGAATGAAAAACTGTTTTTT,CASSLRGWNEKLFF
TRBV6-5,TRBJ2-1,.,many,TGTGCCAGCAGTTACTCGAAGGTCCATGAGCAGTTCTTC,CASSYSKVHEQFF
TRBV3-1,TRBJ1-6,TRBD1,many,TGTGCCAGCAGCGCATTGGGACAGGGGAATTCACCCCTCCACTTT,CASSALGQGNSPLHF
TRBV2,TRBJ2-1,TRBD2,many,TGTGCCAGCTTCGGACTAGCGGGGGGCAATGAGCAGTTCTTC,CASFGLAGGNEQFF
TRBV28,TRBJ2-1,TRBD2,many,TGTGCCAGTAGTAAGCTAGCGGGAGTTTCTAACAATGAGCAGTTCTTC,CASSKLAGVSNNEQFF
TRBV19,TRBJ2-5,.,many,TGTGCCAGTACCTCACGGTTAGGGAGGGGGCGAGAGGAGACCCAGTACTTC,CASTSRLGRGREETQYF
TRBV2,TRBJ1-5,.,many,TGTGCCAGCTCAGGGATTGGGAGCAATCAGCCCCAGCATTTT,CASSGIGSNQPQHF
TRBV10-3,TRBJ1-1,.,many,TGTGCCATCAGTGGCACGGCAGGGGAAGCTTTCTTT,CAISGTAGEAFF
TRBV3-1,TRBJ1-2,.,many,TGTGCCAGCAGCCGCAGCTACGCGGGCGCGAGCTATGGCTACACCTTC,CASSRSYAGASYGYTF
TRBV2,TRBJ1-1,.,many,TGTGCCAGCAGTACGGACTTGGGAGCTTTCTTT,CASSTDLGAFF
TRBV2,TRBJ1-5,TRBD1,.,TGTGCCAGCAGTGCCGGGACAGGGAGCAATCAGCCCCAGCATTTT,CASSAGTGSNQPQHF
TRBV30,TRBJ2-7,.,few,TGTGCCTGGGGGAGGGCCAGGACAGGAATTCGTACGGAGCAGTACTTC,CAWGRARTGIRTEQYF
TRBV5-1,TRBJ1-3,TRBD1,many,TGCGCCAGCACCAGGGGGTCCGGACCGGGGAACACCATATATTTT,CASTRGSGPGNTIYF
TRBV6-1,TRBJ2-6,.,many,TGTGCCAGCAGACGGACCGAGAAGTCCAACGTCCTGACTTTC,CASRRTEKSNVLTF
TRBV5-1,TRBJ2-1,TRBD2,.,TGCGCCAGCAGCTTGGTAACATGGCGGGAGAGCCCTGGCAATGAGCAGTTCTTC,CASSLVTWRESPGNEQFF
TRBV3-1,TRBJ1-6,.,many,TGTGCCAGCAGCCAAGGGACGAGGGAGGGTAATTCACCCCTCCACTTT,CASSQGTREGNSPLHF
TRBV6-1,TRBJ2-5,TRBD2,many,TGTGCCAGCAGTTTCGTCCCATCGGGACTAGCGGGAAGAGAGACCCAGTACTTC,CASSFVPSGLAGRETQYF
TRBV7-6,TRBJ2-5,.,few,TGTGCCAGCAGCTTAGCGGGGGCGGGAGCCACAGAGACCCAGTACTTC,CASSLAGAGATETQYF
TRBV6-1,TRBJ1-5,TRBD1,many,TGTGCCAGCAGGGAACAGGGGAAAGTTGATCAGCCCCAGCATTTT,CASREQGKVDQPQHF
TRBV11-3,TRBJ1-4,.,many,TGTGCCAGCAGCTTAAGCCGCGTCCCGGGAAGTAATGAAAAACTGTTTTTT,CASSLSRVPGSNEKLFF
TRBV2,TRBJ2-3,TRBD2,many,TGTGCCAGCAGAGTTAGACTAGCGGGATCGCAGTATTTT,CASRVRLAGSQYF
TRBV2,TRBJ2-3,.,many,TGTGCCAGCAGTGAAGTGGCAGATACGCAGTATTTT,CASSEVADTQYF
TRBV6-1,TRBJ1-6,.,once,TGTGCCAGCATCAAGACCGGGAGATTGGAAAATTCACCCCTCCACTTT,CASIKTGRLENSPLHF
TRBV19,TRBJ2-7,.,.,TGTGCCAGTAGGATCTACCATAGTGACGGTTCCTACGAGCAGTACTTC,CASRIYHSDGSYEQYF
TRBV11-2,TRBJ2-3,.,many,TGTGCCAGCAGCTTAGATCGTGCTGAAGGCACAGATACGCAGTATTTT,CASSLDRAEGTDTQYF
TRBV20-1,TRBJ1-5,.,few,TGCAGTGCTAGATCCTTGGGGGGGATCAATCAGCCCCAGCATTTT,CSARSLGGINQPQHF
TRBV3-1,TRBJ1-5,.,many,TGTGCCAGCAGCCAAGGTGGGAATCAGCCCCAGCATTTT,CASSQGGNQPQHF
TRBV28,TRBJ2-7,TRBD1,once,TGTGCCAGCACCTTGGCGGGGACAGGGGCACGAGAGCAGTACTTC,CASTLAGTGAREQYF
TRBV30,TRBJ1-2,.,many,TGTGCCTGCGGGTCGATCTATGGCTACACCTTC,CACGSIYGYTF
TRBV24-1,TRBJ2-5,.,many,TGTGCCACCAGTGATTCCGCAGGGCGCCGGGAGACCCAGTACTTC,CATSDSAGRRETQYF
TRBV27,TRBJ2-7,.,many,TGTGCCAGCAGTTTATCTGGGGTAATGTACGAGCAGTACTTC,CASSLSGVMYEQYF
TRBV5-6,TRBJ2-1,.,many,TGTGCCAGCAGCTTGGTGAGCGGCAATGAGCAGTTCTTC,CASSLVSGNEQFF
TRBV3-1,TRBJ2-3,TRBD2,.,TGTGCCAGCAGCCAGACTAGCGGGCGACGAGCCGATACGCAGTATTTT,CASSQTSGRRADTQYF
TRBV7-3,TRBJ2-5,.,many,TGTGCCAGCAGCTTAACTGCGCAAGGAGAGACCCAGTACTTC,CASSLTAQGETQYF
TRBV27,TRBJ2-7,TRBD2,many,TGTGCCAGCAGCCCGGGACTAAGAGTATACGAGCAGTACTTC,CASSPGLRVYEQYF
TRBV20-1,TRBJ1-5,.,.,TGCAGTGCTAGAAGGGACGTTAGCAATCAGCCCCAGCATTTT,CSARRDVSNQPQHF
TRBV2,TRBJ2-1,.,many,TGTGCCAGCAGACGGGACTTGAGCTCCTACAATGAGCAGTTCTTC,CASRRDLSSYNEQFF
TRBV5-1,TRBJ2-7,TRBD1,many,TGCGCCAGCAGCCCAATCGGACAGGGGTCCTACGAGCAGTACTTC,CASSPIGQGSYEQYF
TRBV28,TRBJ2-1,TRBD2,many,TGTGCCAGCAGTTCGGGACTAGCGGGAGGGAGAAGTGAGCAGTTCTTC,CASSSGLAGGRSEQFF
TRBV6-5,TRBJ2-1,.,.,TGTGCCAGCAGTCACCCTAGAGAGCAGTTCTTC,CASSHPREQFF
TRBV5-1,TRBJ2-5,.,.,TGCGCCAGCAGCTTGGGGGGAGCCTTGCCGGGATGGGTGATGGAGACCCAGTACTTC,CASSLGGALPGWVMETQYF
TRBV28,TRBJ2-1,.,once,TGTGCCAGCAGCACCCAGTTTGGAGGTAACAATGAGCAGTTCTTC,CASSTQFGGNNEQFF
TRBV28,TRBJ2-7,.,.,TGTGCCAGCAGTTTAATCTCAGGGACCTCCTACGAGCAGTACTTC,CASSLISGTSYEQYF
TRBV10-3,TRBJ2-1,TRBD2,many,TGTGCCACGTACCAAGAGACTAGCGCAACTCGGTTAGGCTCCTACAATGAGCAGTTCTTC,CATYQETSATRLGSYNEQFF
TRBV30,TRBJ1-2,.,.,TGTGCCTGGAGTAGGGGCCGCCCAGACCGCTACACCTTC,CAWSRGRPDRYTF
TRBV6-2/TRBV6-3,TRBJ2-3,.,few,TGTGCCAGCAGTTACTCTGGCTGGAACACAGATACGCAGTATTTT,CASSYSGWNTDTQYF
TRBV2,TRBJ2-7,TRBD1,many,TGTGCCAGCAGCTGGGGGACAGGGGGCTCCGAGCAGTACTTC,CASSWGTGGSEQYF
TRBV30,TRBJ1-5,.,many,TGTGCCTGGACCTTAGGGCAGGGAAGCCAGCCCCAGCATTTT,CAWTLGQGSQPQHF
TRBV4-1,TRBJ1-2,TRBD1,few,TGCGCCAGCAGCCAAGTGGGGACAGGGAAGCTCCATGGCTACACCTTC,CASSQVGTGKLHGYTF
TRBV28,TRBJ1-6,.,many,TGTGCCAGCAGTTTAGTCGGGGGGGGAGAATCACCCCTCCACTTT,CASSLVGGGESPLHF
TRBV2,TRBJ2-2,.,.,TGTGCCAGCGGGTCCGGAGCGAACACCGGGGAGCTGTTTTTT,CASGSGANTGELFF
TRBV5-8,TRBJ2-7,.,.,TGTGCCAGCAGCTTGGTAAGGCAGGGTACTTCCTACGAGCAGTACTTC,CASSLVRQGTSYEQYF
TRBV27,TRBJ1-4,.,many,TGTGCCAGCAGTTTAGCGGGGACTAATGAAAAACTGTTTTTT,CASSLAGTNEKLFF
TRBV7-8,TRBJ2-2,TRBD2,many,TGTGCCAGCAGCTCCCGTCGGACTAGCGGGTATACCGGGGAGCTGTTTTTT,CASSSRRTSGYTGELFF
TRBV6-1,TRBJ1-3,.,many,TGTGCCAGCAGTGACCGTTTCTGGAGAAGTGACTCTGGAAACACCATATATTTT,CASSDRFWRSDSGNTIYF
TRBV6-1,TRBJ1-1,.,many,TGTGCCAGCACCTGGTTGGACGGTGAAGCTTTCTTT,CASTWLDGEAFF